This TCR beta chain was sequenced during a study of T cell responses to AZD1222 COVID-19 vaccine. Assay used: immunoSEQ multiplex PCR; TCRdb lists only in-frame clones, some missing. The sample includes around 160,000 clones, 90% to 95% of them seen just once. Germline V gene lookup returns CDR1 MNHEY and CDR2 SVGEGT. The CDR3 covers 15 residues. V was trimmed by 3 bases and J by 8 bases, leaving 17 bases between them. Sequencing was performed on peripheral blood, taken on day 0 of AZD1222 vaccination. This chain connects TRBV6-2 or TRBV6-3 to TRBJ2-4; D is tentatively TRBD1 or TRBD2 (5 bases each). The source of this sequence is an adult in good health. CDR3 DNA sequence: TGTGCCAGCAGTTATCGGGGACCCGCAGGGCACATTCAGTACTTC. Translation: CASSYRGPAGHIQYF.